This passage covers 14 T cell receptor beta chains from one sample sequenced in a study of shared clonotypes between healthy human individuals. Assay: immunoSEQ multiplex PCR; the TCRdb copy retains only in-frame clones and omits some. Of over 2 million clones in the sample, 90% to 95% were seen once. The sample comprised naive CD4+ T cells sorted from blood. Subset of the sample: CD45RA+ positively selected. The receptors shown here come from a man in his late teens or twenties in good health.

V usage is TRBV30 and J usage is TRBJ2-7; D gene ambiguous. Germline values: CDR1 GTSNPN, CDR2 SVGIG (reference sequence). The CDR3 has 12 residues. V was shortened by 3 bases and J by 2 bases, with 8 bases between the two germline ends. The CDR3 here is CAWSGFTYEQYF. The CDR3 DNA follows: TGTGCCTGGAGCGGCTTCACCTACGAGCAGTACTTC.

Remarks on this clone: Additional DNA sequences in this sample encode the identical CDR3. This chain links TRBV30 with TRBJ2-5; 8 nucleotides match TRBD1. Germline V gene lookup returns CDR1 GTSNPN and CDR2 SVGIG (reference sequence). The CDR3 sequence is 14 residues long. With V trimmed by 0 bases and J by 5 bases, 5 bases remained unmatched. CDR3 bases: TGTGCCTGGAGTGTTACAGGGGGAAGGGAGACCCAGTACTTC. Its protein product is CAWSVTGGRETQYF.

This clone was detected once. The V call is TRBV5-1, the J call TRBJ1-2, with D possibly being TRBD1 (5 bases). The CDR3 has 14 residues. The V and J ends lost 9 bases and 2 bases respectively, with 17 bases between them. Germline loops: CDR1 SGHRS, CDR2 YFSETQ. The CDR3 loop reads CATSPLQGNYGYTF. The CDR3 coding sequence is TGCGCCACCTCACCGCTTCAGGGAAACTATGGCTACACCTTC.

The V and J genes are TRBV7-2 and TRBJ1-5, with a tentative D call TRBD1 (6 bases). This CDR3 region has 15 residues. Germline V gene sequence: CDR1 SGHTA, CDR2 FQGNSA. V lost 8 bases and J 0 bases, leaving 14 bases between the germline ends. CDR3 residues: CASAPGQLSNQPQHF. As DNA, the CDR3 is TGTGCCAGCGCACCCGGACAGCTTAGCAATCAGCCCCAGCATTTT. Drawing the rest from reference TRBV7-2 and TRBJ1-5, the complete variable domain is GAGVSQSPSNKVTEKGKDVELRCDPISGHTALYWYRQSLGQGLEFLIYFQGNSAPDKSGLPSDRFSAERTGGSVSTLTIQRTQQEDSAVYLCASAPGQLSNQPQHFGDGTRLSIL.

The rearrangement uses TRBV7-9 and TRBJ1-2, with D possibly being TRBD1 (5 bases). The germline V and J ends were trimmed by 4 bases and 0 bases, with 12 bases remaining between them. Germline CDR1 is SEHNR and CDR2 is FQNEAQ (reference sequence). CDR3 length: 15 residues. This chain's CDR3 is CASSSRGGPNYGYTF. The CDR3 DNA follows: TGTGCCAGCAGCTCCCGGGGGGGACCTAACTATGGCTACACCTTC.

This chain connects TRBV7-2 to TRBJ2-1; maybe TRBD2 (6 bases). V shed 4 bases and J shed 4 bases, with 17 bases lying between them. The CDR3 loop spans 16 amino acids. The V gene's germline CDR1 is SGHTA and CDR2 FQGNSA. The CDR3 nucleotides read TGTGCCAGCAGCTCGATTAGGCGGAGGGTTTACAATGAGCAGTTCTTC. This translates into CASSSIRRRVYNEQFF.

The J gene is TRBJ1-6, the V gene TRBV19; 7 bases map to TRBD1. This CDR3 has 17 amino acids. V shed 6 bases and J 0 bases; nucleotides not matched to a gene: 8. Germline CDR1 LNHDA, CDR2 SQIVND (reference sequence). The CDR3 spells CASRTGKLSSYNSPLHF. In DNA form, the CDR3 reads TGTGCCAGTAGGACAGGGAAACTAAGCTCCTATAATTCACCCCTCCACTTT.

The chain is built from TRBV2 and TRBJ1-2, with 7 bases matching TRBD1. Germline lookup yields CDR1 SNHLY and CDR2 FYNNEI. Trimming took 7 bases from V and 4 from J; bases not matched to a gene: 3. This CDR3 region has 12 residues. This chain's CDR3 is CASKRDSYGYTF. DNA of the CDR3: TGTGCCAGCAAGCGGGACAGCTATGGCTACACCTTC.

The genes are TRBV21-1 and TRBJ1-2; TRBD1 is the table's D call, not checked against the DNA. TRBV21-1 represents a pseudogene. CDR3 size: 12 residues. DNA for the CDR3: TGTGCCACCCTCACCGTCAGGAAGGGCTACACCTTC. Protein: CATLTVRKGYTF.

A note on this clone: Other DNA sequences of this sample code for an identical CDR3. V is TRBV6-1 and J is TRBJ2-6; D unclear. Trimming removed 3 bases at V and 0 bases at J, with 3 bases between. CDR3 length equals 14 residues. The V gene's germline CDR1 is MNHNS and CDR2 SASEGT. CDR3 loop: CASSEDSGANVLTF. The CDR3 DNA sequence: TGTGCCAGCAGTGAGGACTCTGGGGCCAACGTCCTGACTTTC.

V and J are TRBV4-1 and TRBJ2-1; 10 bases agree with TRBD2. The CDR3 consists of 15 residues. Germline-derived CDR1 and CDR2 are MGHRA and YSYEKL. The trim removed 6 bases at V and 15 bases at J, leaving 17 bases unmatched. The CDR3 coding sequence is TGCGCCAGCAGGTGGGTAGCGGGGGGACGCGCTTGGTCGTTCTTC. This gives the protein CASRWVAGGRAWSFF.

As regards this clone: Other DNA sequences of this sample code for an identical CDR3. The genes are TRBV29-1 and TRBJ2-7; TRBD1 matches at 7 bases. V lost 7 bases and J lost 6; bases outside the gene matches: 9. Per the germline V gene, CDR1 is SQVTM and CDR2 is ANQGSEA. The CDR3 runs to 12 residues. The CDR3 DNA sequence: TGCAGCGCCGGACAGGTTGGAGGCGAGCAGTACTTC. Translated: CSAGQVGGEQYF.

The chain joins TRBV5-1 to TRBJ2-5, with D possibly TRBD1 on 6 matching bases. The V end was cut by 5 bases, the J end by 4 bases, with 18 bases between. Germline assignment: CDR1 SGHRS and CDR2 YFSETQ. The CDR3 is 15 amino acids. CDR3 sequence: CASSYGSLTGETQYF. Here the CDR3 DNA reads TGCGCCAGCAGTTACGGGTCTCTGACAGGAGAGACCCAGTACTTC.

The chain carries TRBV14 and TRBJ2-2; 7 bases are shared with TRBD2. Germline lookup yields CDR1 SGHDN and CDR2 FVKESK. The CDR3 is 16 amino acids. V was pared by 1 base and J by 0 bases, with 2 bases of the junction left unmatched. As DNA, the CDR3 is TGTGCCAGCAGCCAAGTTGGGAGGGCGAACACCGGGGAGCTGTTTTTT. Its protein is CASSQVGRANTGELFF.